The 9 T cell receptor beta chains in this list originate from one sample, sequenced in a study of control samples from healthy donors and cancer patients. Here immunoSEQ multiplex PCR was the method, and the copy in TCRdb shows in-frame clones only, minus some. This repertoire shows 98,000 or so clones, 75% to 85% found once; its top ten account for roughly a tenth. Sequenced sample: blood. These receptors were taken from a young woman in good health.

In its sample, this clone was seen once. The V gene is TRBV6-6, the J gene TRBJ2-3; D not certain. V was trimmed by 0 bases and J by 3 bases, leaving 4 bases between them. This CDR3 is built from 13 residues. Germline CDR1 reads MNHNY; CDR2 reads SVGAGI (reference sequence). CDR3 sequence reads: CASSYSGTDTQYF. The DNA for the CDR3 is TGTGCCAGCAGTTACTCAGGAACAGATACGCAGTATTTT.

This chain uses TRBV7-6 with TRBJ2-2; 11 nucleotides line up with TRBD2. V lost 4 bases to trimming and J lost 4 bases; unmatched junction nucleotides: 8. This CDR3 has 17 residues. The germline gives CDR1 SGHVS, CDR2 FNYEAQ. CDR3 loop: CASSSTPSGGFTGELFF. For the CDR3, the DNA is TGTGCCAGCAGCTCGACCCCTAGCGGGGGGTTCACCGGGGAGCTGTTTTTT.

This clone was seen many times. This chain connects TRBV10-3 to TRBJ1-1; D is uncertain. With 4 bases removed from V and 6 bases from J, the gap between germline ends came to 12 bases. This CDR3 contains 13 residues. Germline values: CDR1 ENHRY, CDR2 SYGVKD. CDR3: CAISADYVPEAFF. CDR3 in DNA: TGTGCCATCAGTGCTGACTATGTGCCTGAAGCTTTCTTT.

The V and J genes are TRBV12-5 and TRBJ2-7; the D gene is possibly TRBD2 (5 bases). Trimming took off 1 base at V and 0 bases at J, with 13 bases between the two ends. Germline V gene sequence: CDR1 LGHNT, CDR2 FRNRAP. The CDR3 length is 16 residues. The CDR3 coding sequence is TGTGCTAGTGGTTTGGCCGATGAGGGTCGCTCCTACGAGCAGTACTTC. Translation gives CASGLADEGRSYEQYF.

This chain links TRBV9 with TRBJ2-3; a weak D match, TRBD2 (7 bases). CDR1 and CDR2 from the germline V gene are SGDLS and YYNGEE. Trimming removed 1 base from V and 2 bases from J, with 14 bases in between. The CDR3 sequence is 16 residues long. The CDR3 region is CASSVIRGASTDTQYF. DNA of the CDR3: TGTGCCAGCAGCGTAATACGGGGGGCCTCCACAGATACGCAGTATTTT.

This clone was detected a few times. V gene TRBV30 combines with J gene TRBJ1-1; possibly TRBD1 for D (5 bases). The germline CDR1 and CDR2 sequences are GTSNPN and SVGIG (reference sequence). CDR3 length: 14 amino acids. The ends were cut back, 0 bases at V and 1 base at J, with 9 bases in the middle. CDR3 bases: TGTGCCTGGAGTGTACGACAGCCGAACACTGAAGCTTTCTTT. It is translated as CAWSVRQPNTEAFF.

This clone was counted a single time. The rearrangement joins TRBV5-1 to TRBJ2-7, with 12 bases that match TRBD1. This CDR3 has 14 residues. With V trimmed by 4 bases and J by 7 bases, 6 bases remained unmatched. The germline V gene has CDR1 SGHRS and CDR2 YFSETQ. The CDR3 region has the DNA TGCGCCAGCAGCGTGGGACAGGGGGCAGGAGAGCAGTACTTC. It specifies CASSVGQGAGEQYF.

V usage is TRBV4-2 and J usage is TRBJ2-3, with TRBD2 matching 8 bases. The CDR3 is 17 residues long. From germline, CDR1 is LGHNA and CDR2 YNFKEQ. V gave up 0 bases and J gave up 2 bases; unmatched junction bases: 7. The CDR3 here is CASSQEEWRGDTDTQYF. CDR3 nucleotide sequence: TGTGCCAGCAGCCAAGAGGAATGGCGGGGGGACACAGATACGCAGTATTTT.

The chain couples TRBV19 to TRBJ1-1; D is unresolved. CDR3 length: 15 residues. The V gene lost 5 bases and the J gene lost 4 bases, with 17 bases spanning the gap. The germline V gene encodes CDR1 LNHDA and CDR2 SQIVND (reference sequence). The CDR3 sequence: CASSPQMRGGTEAFF. DNA for the CDR3: TGTGCCAGTAGTCCCCAAATGCGGGGAGGCACTGAAGCTTTCTTT.